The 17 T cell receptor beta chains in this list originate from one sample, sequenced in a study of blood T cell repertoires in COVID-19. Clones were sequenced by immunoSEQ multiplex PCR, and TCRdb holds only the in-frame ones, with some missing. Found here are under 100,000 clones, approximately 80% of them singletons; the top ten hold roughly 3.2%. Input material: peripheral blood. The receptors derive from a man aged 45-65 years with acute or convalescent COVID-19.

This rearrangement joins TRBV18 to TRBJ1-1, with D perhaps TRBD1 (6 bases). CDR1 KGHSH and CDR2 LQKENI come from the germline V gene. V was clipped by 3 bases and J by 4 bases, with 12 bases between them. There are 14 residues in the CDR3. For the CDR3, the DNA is TGTGCCAGCTCACCCAGGACAGAGACCACTGAAGCTTTCTTT. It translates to CASSPRTETTEAFF. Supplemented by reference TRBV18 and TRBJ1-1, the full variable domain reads NAGVMQNPRHLVRRRGQEARLRCSPMKGHSHVYWYRQLPEEGLKFMVYLQKENIIDESGMPKERFSAEFPKEGPSILRIQQVVRGDSAAYFCASSPRTETTEAFFGQGTRLTVV.

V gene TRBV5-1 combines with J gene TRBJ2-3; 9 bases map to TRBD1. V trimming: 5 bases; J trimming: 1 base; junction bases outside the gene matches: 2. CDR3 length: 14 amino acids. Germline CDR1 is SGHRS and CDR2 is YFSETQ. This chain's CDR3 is CASRGDRGTDTQYF. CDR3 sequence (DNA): TGCGCCAGCAGGGGGGACAGGGGCACAGATACGCAGTATTTT.

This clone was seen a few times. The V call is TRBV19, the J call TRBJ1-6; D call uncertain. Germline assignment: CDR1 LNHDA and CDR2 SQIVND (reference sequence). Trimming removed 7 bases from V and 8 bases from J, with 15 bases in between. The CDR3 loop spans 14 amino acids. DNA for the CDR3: TGTGCCAGTACCCAAGCCTCTGTTCATTCACCCCTCCACTTT. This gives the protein CASTQASVHSPLHF.

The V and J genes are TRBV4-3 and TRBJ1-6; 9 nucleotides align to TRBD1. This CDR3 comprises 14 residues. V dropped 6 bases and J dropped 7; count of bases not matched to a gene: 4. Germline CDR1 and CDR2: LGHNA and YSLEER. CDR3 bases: TGCGCCAGCAGAGAGGGACAGGGAAATTCACCCCTCCACTTT. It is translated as CASREGQGNSPLHF.

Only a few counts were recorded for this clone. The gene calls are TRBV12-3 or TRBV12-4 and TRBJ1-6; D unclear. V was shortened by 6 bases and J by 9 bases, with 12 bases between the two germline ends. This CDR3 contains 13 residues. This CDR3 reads CASSFKNSSPLHF. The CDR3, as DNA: TGTGCCAGCAGCTTTAAAAATAGTTCACCCCTCCACTTT.

CDR3 bases: TGTGCCAGCAGTCCACCCCAGGGGGCGCGTGGTGGTTACACTGAAGCTTTCTTT. Its translation is CASSPPQGARGGYTEAFF. The chain is built from TRBV28 and TRBJ1-1; 8 nucleotides agree with TRBD1. The CDR3 extends over 18 amino acids. V lost 5 bases, J lost 3 bases, and 17 bases stayed unmatched. CDR1 is MDHEN and CDR2 is SYDVKM in the germline V gene.

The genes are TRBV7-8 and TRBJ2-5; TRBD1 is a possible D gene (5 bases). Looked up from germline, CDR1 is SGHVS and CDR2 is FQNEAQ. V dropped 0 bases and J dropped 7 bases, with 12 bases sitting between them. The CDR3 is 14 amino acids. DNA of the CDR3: TGTGCCAGCAGCTTAGCAGACAGTTCACGGACCCAGTACTTC. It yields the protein CASSLADSSRTQYF.

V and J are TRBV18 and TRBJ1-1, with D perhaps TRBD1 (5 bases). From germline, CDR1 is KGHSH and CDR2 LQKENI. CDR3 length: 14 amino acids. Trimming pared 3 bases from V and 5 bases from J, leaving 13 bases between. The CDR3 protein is CASSPSPQGTEAFF. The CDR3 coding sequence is TGTGCCAGCTCACCGAGTCCTCAGGGAACTGAAGCTTTCTTT.

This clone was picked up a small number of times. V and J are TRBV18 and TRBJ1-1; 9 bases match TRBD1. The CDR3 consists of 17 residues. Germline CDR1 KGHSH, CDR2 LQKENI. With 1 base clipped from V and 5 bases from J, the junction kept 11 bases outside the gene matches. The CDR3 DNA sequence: TGTGCCAGCTCACCACAACAGGGGGCGCGCATGGGGACTGAAGCTTTCTTT. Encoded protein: CASSPQQGARMGTEAFF.

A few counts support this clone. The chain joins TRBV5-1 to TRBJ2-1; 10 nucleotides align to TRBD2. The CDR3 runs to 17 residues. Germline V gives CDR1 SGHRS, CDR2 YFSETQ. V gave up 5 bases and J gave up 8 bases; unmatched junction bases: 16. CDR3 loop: CASSLPPSGRGLDEQFF. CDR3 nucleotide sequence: TGCGCCAGCAGTCTTCCTCCCAGCGGGAGGGGTCTTGATGAGCAGTTCTTC.

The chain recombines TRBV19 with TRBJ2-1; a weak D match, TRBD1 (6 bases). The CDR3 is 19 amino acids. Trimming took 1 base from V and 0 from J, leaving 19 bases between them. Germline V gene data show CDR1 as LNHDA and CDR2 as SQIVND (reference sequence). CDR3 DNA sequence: TGTGCCAGTAGTATAGTGGGCTTGAACAGGGCTAGCTCCTACAATGAGCAGTTCTTC. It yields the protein CASSIVGLNRASSYNEQFF.

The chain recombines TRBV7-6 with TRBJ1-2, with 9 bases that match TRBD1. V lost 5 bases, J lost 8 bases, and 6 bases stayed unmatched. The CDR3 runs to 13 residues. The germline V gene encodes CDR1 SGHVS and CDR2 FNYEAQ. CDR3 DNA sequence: TGTGCCAGCAGCGCCACAGGGGGCGGGGGCTACACCTTC. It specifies CASSATGGGGYTF.

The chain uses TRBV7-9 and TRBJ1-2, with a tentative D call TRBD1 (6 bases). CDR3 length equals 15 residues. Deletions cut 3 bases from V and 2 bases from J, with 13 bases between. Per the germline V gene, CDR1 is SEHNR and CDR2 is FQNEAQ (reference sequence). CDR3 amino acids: CASSFSRQENYGYTF. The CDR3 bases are TGTGCCAGCAGCTTCTCCCGACAGGAGAACTATGGCTACACCTTC.

For the CDR3, the DNA is TGTGCCAGTAGTATGGACTCAACCTACGAGCAGTACTTC. It translates to CASSMDSTYEQYF. The chain recombines TRBV19 with TRBJ2-7; the D gene is possibly TRBD2 (5 bases). V was trimmed by 3 bases and J by 2 bases, leaving 8 bases between them. The CDR3 is made up of 13 amino acids. Per the germline V gene, CDR1 is LNHDA and CDR2 is SQIVND (reference sequence). The full variable domain, in which reference TRBV19 and TRBJ2-7 provide the parts outside the CDR3, is DGGITQSPKYLFRKEGQNVTLSCEQNLNHDAMYWYRQDPGQGLRLIYYSQIVNDFQKGDIAEGYSVSREKKESFPLTVTSAQKNPTAFYLCASSMDSTYEQYFGPGTRLTVT.

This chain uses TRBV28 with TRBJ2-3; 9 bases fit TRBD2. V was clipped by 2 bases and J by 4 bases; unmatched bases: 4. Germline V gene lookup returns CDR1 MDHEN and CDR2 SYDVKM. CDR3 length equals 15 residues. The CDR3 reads CASSLPSGMADTQYF. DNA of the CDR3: TGTGCCAGCAGTTTACCTAGCGGGATGGCAGATACGCAGTATTTT.

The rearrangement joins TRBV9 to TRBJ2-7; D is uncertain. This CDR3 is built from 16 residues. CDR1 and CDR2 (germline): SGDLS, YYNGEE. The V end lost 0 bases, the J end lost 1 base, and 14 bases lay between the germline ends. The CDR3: CASSVGSTSSSYEQYF. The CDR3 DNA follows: TGTGCCAGCAGCGTAGGCAGTACCTCCTCGTCCTACGAGCAGTACTTC.

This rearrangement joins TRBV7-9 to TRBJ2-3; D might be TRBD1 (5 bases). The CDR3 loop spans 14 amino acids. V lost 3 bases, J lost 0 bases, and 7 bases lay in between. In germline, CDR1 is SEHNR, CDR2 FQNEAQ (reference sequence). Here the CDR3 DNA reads TGTGCCAGCAGCTTGGGGCTTAGCACAGATACGCAGTATTTT. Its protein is CASSLGLSTDTQYF.